The sequence of this T cell receptor (beta chain) was determined in a study of CD8+ T cells in alopecia areata. General study findings and limits: Patients showed less clear TCR sequence sharing than mice, possibly partly because of HLA diversity. Greater clonality was observed in lesional scalp samples, especially alopecia totalis/universalis, versus normal scalp.

cDNA reverse transcribed from extracted RNA served as the sequencing template. Sequenced by immunoSEQ multiplex PCR; TCRdb stores in-frame clones only, minus some. The repertoire holds around 190,000 clones, with about 56% as singletons. This clone has more than one count but fewer than ten. What it binds is unknown. The CDR3 is 12 residues long. Trimming shortened V by 0 bases and J by 7 bases, and 4 bases separated the two germline ends. Germline CDR1 reads SGHAT; CDR2 reads FQNNGV. The sample was CD8+ T cells sorted from blood. The TCR comes from a human donor in good health. The chain links TRBV11-2 to TRBJ1-5; D is unclear. The CDR3 spells CASSLEGQPQHF. CDR3 DNA: TGTGCCAGCAGCTTAGAAGGGCAGCCCCAGCATTTT.